The 14 T cell receptor beta chains below were found in one sample sequenced in a study of blood T cell repertoires in COVID-19. TCRdb keeps only in-frame clones here, not all; method: immunoSEQ multiplex PCR. This table has about 330,000 clones, about nine tenths appearing once. The sample consisted of PBMCs or T cells enriched from blood (not recorded which). The receptors shown here come from a woman under 30 who had recovered from COVID-19.

CDR3 protein: CASGGTAGEKLFF. In nucleotides, the CDR3 is TGTGCGTCCGGAGGGACAGCCGGTGAAAAACTGTTTTTT. The rearrangement links TRBV10-3 to TRBJ1-4, with 7 positions matching TRBD1. Germline V lookup: CDR1 ENHRY, CDR2 SYGVKD. The CDR3 extends over 13 amino acids.

J is TRBJ1-5 and V is TRBV28, with TRBD1 identical over 8 bases. J was trimmed by 3 bases and V by 5 bases; bases with no gene match: 6. This CDR3 is built from 15 residues. In germline, CDR1 is MDHEN, CDR2 SYDVKM. Here the CDR3 DNA reads TGTGCCAGCAGTCAACAGGGGGACTTCAATCAGCCCCAGCATTTT. This codes for CASSQQGDFNQPQHF.

V and J are TRBV30 and TRBJ2-5; D gene unclear. V lost 5 bases, J lost 4 bases, and 5 bases lay in between. CDR1 is GTSNPN and CDR2 is SVGIG in the germline V gene (reference sequence). The CDR3 loop spans 10 amino acids. The CDR3 nucleotides read TGTGCCTGGGCTAGAGAGACCCAGTACTTC. This encodes CAWARETQYF.

The chain links TRBV4-1 to TRBJ2-5, with D tentatively TRBD2 (5 bases). This CDR3 has 17 amino acids. The V end lost 0 bases, the J end lost 4 bases, and 18 bases lay between the germline ends. Per the germline V gene, CDR1 is MGHRA and CDR2 is YSYEKL. The CDR3 loop reads CASSQDDSETHGETQYF. The CDR3 nucleotides are TGCGCCAGCAGCCAAGATGATAGCGAGACCCACGGAGAGACCCAGTACTTC.

This clone was observed once. J is TRBJ2-2 and V is TRBV30, with 10 bases matching TRBD2. The CDR3 has 16 amino acids. Germline lookup yields CDR1 GTSNPN and CDR2 SVGIG (reference sequence). Trimming removed 0 bases from V and 4 bases from J; junction bases left unmatched: 5. CDR3: CAWSVGAGGVTGELFF. In nucleotides, the CDR3 is TGTGCCTGGAGTGTAGGAGCGGGAGGGGTCACCGGGGAGCTGTTTTTT. Together with reference TRBV30 and TRBJ2-2, the CDR3 gives the full variable domain: SQTIHQWPATLVQPVGSPLSLECTVEGTSNPNLYWYRQAAGRGLQLLFYSVGIGQISSEVPQNLSASRPQDRQFILSSKKLLLSDSGFYLCAWSVGAGGVTGELFFGEGSRLTVL.

The rearrangement links TRBV6-5 to TRBJ1-5, with 7 positions matching TRBD1. V shed 6 bases, J shed 4 bases, and the junction held 6 bases outside the gene matches. Germline CDR1 and CDR2: MNHEY and SVGAGI. The CDR3 totals 14 residues. The CDR3 is CASSATGTNQPQHF. CDR3 bases: TGTGCCAGCAGCGCGACAGGGACAAATCAGCCCCAGCATTTT.

The table lists this clone with a count of one. The V gene is TRBV5-1, the J gene TRBJ2-7; a weak D match, TRBD2 (7 bases). Trimming took 0 bases from V and 7 from J, leaving 14 bases between them. The CDR3 loop spans 14 amino acids. CDR1 and CDR2 from the germline V gene are SGHRS and YFSETQ. CDR3 amino acids: CASSLVGGAEEQYF. CDR3 DNA sequence: TGCGCCAGCAGCTTGGTTGGGGGGGCGGAAGAGCAGTACTTC.

The chain uses TRBV27 and TRBJ1-1; no reliable D call. The CDR3 is 11 residues long. Germline CDR1 and CDR2: MNHEY and SMNVEV (reference sequence). V was trimmed by 3 bases and J by 10 bases, leaving 9 bases between them. CDR3 nucleotides: TGTGCCAGCAGTTTGGGAGGTCGAGCTTTCTTT. This encodes CASSLGGRAFF.

The chain employs TRBV7-8 and TRBJ1-4; D is uncertain. V was clipped by 2 bases and J by 2 bases, with 15 bases between them. The CDR3 is 17 residues long. Germline V gene data show CDR1 as SGHVS and CDR2 as FQNEAQ. For the CDR3, the DNA is TGTGCCAGCAGCTTACTCCCTCGGGGTGTGACTAATGAAAAACTGTTTTTT. Translated: CASSLLPRGVTNEKLFF.

The chain recombines TRBV30 with TRBJ1-2; maybe TRBD1 (6 bases). Deletions cut 3 bases from V and 8 bases from J, with 13 bases between. The CDR3 extends over 12 amino acids. Germline-derived CDR1 and CDR2 are GTSNPN and SVGIG (reference sequence). DNA for the CDR3: TGTGCCTGGAGCACAGGGAATCGGGGCTACACCTTC. Amino acid sequence: CAWSTGNRGYTF.

The chain joins TRBV7-9 to TRBJ2-1; a possible D gene is TRBD1 (5 bases). Germline V gene sequence: CDR1 SEHNR, CDR2 FQNEAQ (reference sequence). V gave up 7 bases and J gave up 0 bases, with 19 bases separating them. CDR3 length: 17 residues. The CDR3 DNA sequence: TGTGCCAGCACCCTATCCCTCGGTGACAGCTCCTACAATGAGCAGTTCTTC. Its translation is CASTLSLGDSSYNEQFF.

V and J are TRBV6-5 and TRBJ1-1, with 7 bases aligning to TRBD1. V was clipped by 4 bases and J by 10 bases; unmatched bases: 9. The CDR3 totals 13 residues. The germline V gene encodes CDR1 MNHEY and CDR2 SVGAGI. CDR3 coding DNA: TGTGCCAGCAGTTTCGGACAGGCCCGGGCAGCTTTCTTT. Translated: CASSFGQARAAFF.

The V and J genes are TRBV11-2 and TRBJ1-2; 7 nucleotides line up with TRBD1. The junction had 7 bases not matched to a gene; V was cut back by 5 bases and J by 4 bases. CDR3 size: 14 residues. The V gene's germline CDR1 is SGHAT and CDR2 FQNNGV. The CDR3 DNA is TGTGCCAGCAGCCGGAGCCGGGACAGCTATGGCTACACCTTC. Amino acid sequence: CASSRSRDSYGYTF.

The chain combines TRBV12-3 or TRBV12-4 with TRBJ1-2, with 7 bases that match TRBD1. The V and J ends lost 10 bases and 2 bases, in that order; junction bases with no gene match: 4. This CDR3 has 12 residues. Here the CDR3 reads CATEGANYGYTF. The CDR3 nucleotides are TGTGCCACTGAGGGGGCGAACTATGGCTACACCTTC.